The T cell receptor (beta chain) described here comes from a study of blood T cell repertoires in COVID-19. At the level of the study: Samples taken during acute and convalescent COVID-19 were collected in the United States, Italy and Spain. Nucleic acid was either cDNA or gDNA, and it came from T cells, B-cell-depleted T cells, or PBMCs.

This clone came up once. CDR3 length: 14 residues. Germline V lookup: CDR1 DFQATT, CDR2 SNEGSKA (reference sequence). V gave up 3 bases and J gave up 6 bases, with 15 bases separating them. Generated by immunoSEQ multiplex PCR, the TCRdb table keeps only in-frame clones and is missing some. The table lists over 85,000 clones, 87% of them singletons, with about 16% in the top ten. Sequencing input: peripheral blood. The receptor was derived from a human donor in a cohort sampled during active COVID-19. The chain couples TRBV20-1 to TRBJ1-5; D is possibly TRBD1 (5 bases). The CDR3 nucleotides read TGCAGTGCTAGTTGGGGGGATGTTGGTCAGCCCCAGCATTTT. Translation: CSASWGDVGQPQHF.